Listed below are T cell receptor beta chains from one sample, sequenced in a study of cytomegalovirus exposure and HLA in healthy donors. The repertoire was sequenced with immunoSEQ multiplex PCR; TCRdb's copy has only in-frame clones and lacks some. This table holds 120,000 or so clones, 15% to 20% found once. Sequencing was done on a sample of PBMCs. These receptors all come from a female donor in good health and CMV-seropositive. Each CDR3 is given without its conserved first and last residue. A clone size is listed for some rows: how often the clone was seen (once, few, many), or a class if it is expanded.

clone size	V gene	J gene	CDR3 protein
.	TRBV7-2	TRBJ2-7	ASSPTAFGGSH
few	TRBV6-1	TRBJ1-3	ASSTHIDSGNTIY
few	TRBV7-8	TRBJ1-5	ASSLGTGRNQPQH
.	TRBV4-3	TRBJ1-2	ASSQGTGANYGYT
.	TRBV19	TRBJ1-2	ASSITGGANGYT
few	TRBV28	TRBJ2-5	ASKTGGEGRETQY
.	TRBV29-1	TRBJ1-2	SVNTQSNYGYT
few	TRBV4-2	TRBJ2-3	ASSADRGVGTDTQY
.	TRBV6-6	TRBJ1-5	ASRSLDSNQPQH
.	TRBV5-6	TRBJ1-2	ASSTRTVRYGYT
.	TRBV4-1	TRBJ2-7	ASSVRTGGYEQY
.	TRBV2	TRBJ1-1	ASSPQGGTEAF
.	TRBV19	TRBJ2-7	ASSFSYSYEQY
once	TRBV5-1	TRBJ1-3	ASTKDSSGNTIY
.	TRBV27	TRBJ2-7	ASSFPGNEQY